Presented here are 20 T cell receptor beta chains from one specimen sequenced in a study of blood T cells in healthy people across ages. With a J-beta primer mix and a sample-barcoded 5' primer, a second PCR ran roughly 6 to 11 cycles. TCRdb processed the 5' RACE reads anew with MiXCR; each CDR3 protein has one entry. This sample has some 940,000 distinct CDR3 sequences, with 25% to 35% found just once. These same records also appear under a second study, on T cells of mothers and their children.

Sequencing was done on a sample of blood. These receptors all stem from a woman between 35 and 50 years old in good health.

This clonotype occurred a few times. The chain joins TRBV20-1 to TRBJ2-7; the D gene is possibly TRBD1 (6 bases). Germline CDR1 is DFQATT and CDR2 is SNEGSKA (reference sequence). V lost 0 bases and J lost 3, with 15 bases in between. CDR3 length equals 15 residues. The CDR3 here is CSARDRGGPIYEQYF. CDR3 DNA: TGCAGTGCTAGAGATAGAGGGGGTCCAATCTACGAGCAGTACTTC.

As to this clonotype: The junction and the germline gene differ at one end; a read error may be behind it. V is TRBV7-2 and J is TRBJ2-3; unclear D gene. The CDR3 length is 14 residues. Germline CDR1 SGHTA, CDR2 FQGNSA. The CDR3 bases are TGTGCCAGCAGCCATGAGACAAGCACAGATACGCGGTATTTT. It translates to CASSHETSTDTRYF.

The gene calls are TRBV19 and TRBJ2-3; 16 bases agree with TRBD2. Looked up from germline, CDR1 is LNHDA and CDR2 is SQIVND (reference sequence). CDR3 length: 17 residues. With V trimmed by 3 bases and J by 4 bases, 4 bases remained unmatched. CDR3 DNA: TGTGCCAGTAGTATGGGACTAGCGGGGGGGCTCGCAGATACGCAGTATTTT. Its protein is CASSMGLAGGLADTQYF.

About this clonotype itself: A read error may be the cause here, since a much bigger clone is one base away. The chain links TRBV7-9 to TRBJ2-5; 10 bases map to TRBD1. Germline trimming cut 5 bases from V and 11 bases from J; bases unmatched to any gene: 11. The CDR3 is 14 amino acids. From germline, CDR1 is SEHNR and CDR2 FQNEAQ (reference sequence). The CDR3 here is CASSRQGANNEQYF. The CDR3 nucleotides read TGTGCCAGCAGCCGACAGGGGGCAAACAATGAGCAGTACTTC.

This clonotype was seen repeatedly, ten times or more. At one boundary the junction diverges from the germline segment, which might be a read error. The rearrangement uses TRBV5-1 and TRBJ2-7; 7 bases are a match to TRBD1. This CDR3 spans 14 amino acids. Germline V gene data show CDR1 as SGHRS and CDR2 as YFSETQ. This chain's CDR3 is CASSLQGVSYEQYF. The CDR3 DNA follows: TGTGCCAGCAGTTTGCAGGGGGTCTCCTACGAGCAGTACTTC.

This clonotype was detected only a few times. This may stem from a read error, because a much larger clone lies one nucleotide away. V and J are TRBV7-2 and TRBJ2-7; TRBD2 aligns across 8 bases. CDR1 SGHTA and CDR2 FQGNSA come from the germline V gene. The CDR3 is 15 residues long. Here the CDR3 DNA reads TGTGTCAGCAGCTTAAACGGGGGGGCCTTCAACGAGCAGTACTTC. Amino acids: CVSSLNGGAFNEQYF.

This rearrangement joins TRBV12-3 or TRBV12-4 to TRBJ1-2, with 9 bases identical to TRBD1. This CDR3 region has 15 residues. Unmatched junction bases numbered 10, after V lost 5 bases and J lost 6 bases. As DNA, the CDR3 is TGTGCCAGCAGTCTAAATTACAGGGGGCTAAATGGCTACACCTTC. The encoded protein is CASSLNYRGLNGYTF.

This clonotype was detected a few times. The chain carries TRBV7-2 and TRBJ2-3, with 10 bases aligning to TRBD2. This CDR3 contains 16 residues. Germline CDR1 is SGHTA and CDR2 is FQGNSA. V lost 2 bases to trimming and J lost 3 bases; unmatched junction nucleotides: 5. The CDR3 spells CASSLSISGGTDTQYF. The CDR3 DNA reads as TGTGCCAGCAGCTTATCCATTAGCGGGGGGACAGATACGCAGTATTTT.

This clonotype was counted only a few times. This chain links TRBV21-1 with TRBJ2-5; the table's D call TRBD2 went unverified against the DNA. TRBV21-1 is deemed a pseudogene. The CDR3 consists of 15 residues. The CDR3 coding sequence is TGTGCCAGCAGTCAAGGAAGGCCCAGCCAAGAGACCCAGTACTTC. This sequence encodes CASSQGRPSQETQYF.

This chain links TRBV20-1 with TRBJ2-1, with TRBD2 matching 9 bases. Per germline, CDR1 DFQATT and CDR2 SNEGSKA (reference sequence). V was clipped by 3 bases and J by 1 base; unmatched bases: 10. The CDR3 totals 17 residues. The CDR3 DNA is TGCAGTGCTAGCTTGGCGGGAGGGTCGGGATCCTACAATGAGCAGTTCTTC. This codes for CSASLAGGSGSYNEQFF.

The V and J genes are TRBV29-1 and TRBJ1-1; 7 bases line up with TRBD1. CDR3 length equals 14 residues. V was pared by 4 bases and J by 4 bases, with 9 bases of the junction left unmatched. The V gene's germline CDR1 is SQVTM and CDR2 ANQGSEA. The CDR3 DNA reads as TGCAGCGTTGTATGGGGGGCAGGGGGCACTGAAGCTTTCTTT. Encoded protein: CSVVWGAGGTEAFF.

This rearrangement joins TRBV19 to TRBJ1-1; perhaps TRBD1 as D (5 bases). Per germline, CDR1 LNHDA and CDR2 SQIVND (reference sequence). This CDR3 comprises 15 residues. Trimming left V 6 bases short and J 5 bases short, with 19 bases between. CDR3 sequence reads: CASSLAEGLGTEAFF. CDR3 bases: TGTGCCAGTAGCCTGGCGGAGGGGCTTGGGACTGAAGCTTTCTTT. Together with reference TRBV19 and TRBJ1-1, the CDR3 gives the full variable domain: DGGITQSPKYLFRKEGQNVTLSCEQNLNHDAMYWYRQDPGQGLRLIYYSQIVNDFQKGDIAEGYSVSREKKESFPLTVTSAQKNPTAFYLCASSLAEGLGTEAFFGQGTRLTVV.

This clonotype occurred once. The rearrangement joins TRBV18 to TRBJ1-2; D possibly corresponds to TRBD1 (6 bases). V was shortened by 6 bases and J by 8 bases, with 22 bases between the two germline ends. Germline V gene lookup returns CDR1 KGHSH and CDR2 LQKENI. The CDR3 consists of 15 residues. CDR3: CASSLKSITGTGYTF. As DNA, the CDR3 is TGTGCCAGCTCCCTTAAAAGTATTACAGGGACCGGCTACACCTTC.

This clonotype was counted a few times. The chain carries TRBV6-2 or TRBV6-3 and TRBJ2-1, with D possibly being TRBD2 (7 bases). V lost 4 bases to trimming and J lost 1 base, with 11 bases between them. Germline V lookup: CDR1 MNHEY, CDR2 SVGEGT. The CDR3 extends over 15 amino acids. The CDR3 region has the DNA TGTGCCAGCAGTTGGGGGGGCTTGTCCTACAATGAGCAGTTCTTC. Translating gives CASSWGGLSYNEQFF.

This clonotype was seen more than once but under ten times. The chain recombines TRBV5-1 with TRBJ2-5; TRBD1 matches 9 bases. The CDR3 is 16 amino acids. Looked up from germline, CDR1 is SGHRS and CDR2 is YFSETQ. V gave up 0 bases and J gave up 4 bases; unmatched junction bases: 7. This CDR3 reads CASSLGGQGAGETQYF. In DNA form, the CDR3 reads TGCGCCAGCAGCTTGGGGGGACAGGGTGCAGGAGAGACCCAGTACTTC.

Comment on this clonotype: A much larger clone differs from this one at a single base, so this may be a read error. V usage is TRBV28 and J usage is TRBJ2-5, with a tentative D call TRBD1 (6 bases). The DNA matches TRBJ2-7 better at its end, which makes the J call doubtful. This CDR3 contains 13 residues. CDR1 is MDHEN, CDR2 SYDVKM, per germline. CDR3 protein: CASTLDRCGEQYF. The CDR3 nucleotides read TGTGCCAGTACCTTGGACAGATGTGGCGAGCAGTACTTC.

This clonotype has a single count. The final CDR3 position lacks the conserved phenylalanine or tryptophan, pointing to a likely read error. V and J are TRBV3-1 and TRBJ1-1; 7 bases map to TRBD1. Germline V gives CDR1 LGHDT, CDR2 YNNKEL (reference sequence). This CDR3 contains 14 residues. The ends lost 1 base at V and 11 bases at J; junction bases unmatched: 10. Here the CDR3 DNA reads TGTGCCAGCAGCCAAGGACAGGGCCCCCAGAGGGCTTTCTTG. Its protein is CASSQGQGPQRAFL.

This clonotype was detected ten times or more. The chain uses TRBV11-2 and TRBJ1-2; unclear D gene. The CDR3 loop spans 14 amino acids. Trimming removed 7 bases at V and 2 bases at J, with 14 bases between. Germline values: CDR1 SGHAT, CDR2 FQNNGV. The CDR3 DNA reads TGTGCCAGCACCCCGTTGTTACAAAACTATGGCTACACCTTC. Its translation: CASTPLLQNYGYTF.

In this sample, this clonotype turned up many times. The V and J genes are TRBV15 and TRBJ2-5; D gene ambiguous. Deletions cut 1 base from V and 4 bases from J, with 4 bases between. The CDR3 has 12 amino acids. Per the germline V gene, CDR1 is LNHNV and CDR2 is YYDKDF (reference sequence). CDR3 loop: CATSRGPETQYF. CDR3 nucleotide sequence: TGTGCCACCAGCAGAGGGCCAGAGACCCAGTACTTC.

The chain couples TRBV7-9 to TRBJ2-5, with TRBD1 matching 7 bases. With 5 bases clipped from V and 0 bases from J, the junction kept 6 bases outside the gene matches. CDR3 length equals 15 residues. Germline V gives CDR1 SEHNR, CDR2 FQNEAQ (reference sequence). The CDR3 DNA reads TGTGCCAGCAGCGCCGGGACAGTGTACCAAGAGACCCAGTACTTC. Amino acid sequence: CASSAGTVYQETQYF.